This TCR beta chain was obtained from a study of monozygotic twins with inflammatory bowel disease. The study's findings and limits: Sharing of clonotypes with others was lower in IBD patients than in healthy twins, and this was especially so with disease activity. Varied immunosuppressive treatments among patients may have increased repertoire variability.

Worth noting for this clonotype: Its antigen is currently unknown.

The CDR3 extends over 15 amino acids. CDR1 is MGHRA and CDR2 is YSYEKL in the germline V gene. Each donor had approximately 2.5 ml of blood drawn. One entry per CDR3 protein, without DNA, is what TCRdb gives after re-calling the 5' RACE reads. The specimen's table records roughly 160,000 distinct CDR3 sequences. Sample: blood. The chain is built from TRBV4-1 and TRBJ1-5. The sequence was obtained from a human donor with ulcerative colitis or Crohn's disease, or a healthy co-twin of an affected twin (not recorded which). CDR3 loop: CASRRSEGVNQPQHF.